These T cell receptor beta chains were read from a single sample in a study of beta chain features in type 1 diabetes. Clones were sequenced by immunoSEQ multiplex PCR, and TCRdb holds only the in-frame ones, with some missing. The sample includes about 150,000 clones, about 10% of them seen just once. Sample: central memory CD4+ T cells from blood. These receptors came from a man aged 18-30 years in good health. Both conserved end residues are trimmed from each CDR3.

v_gene	j_gene	CDR3aa
TRBV5-4	TRBJ2-3	ASTITSGRTDTQY
TRBV2	TRBJ1-6	ASSEATYNSPLH
TRBV7-9	TRBJ2-7	ASSLFGTGVHEQY
TRBV28	TRBJ2-3	ASITTGTGESDTQY
TRBV4-3	TRBJ2-3	ASSREGLAGGLN
TRBV9	TRBJ2-3	ASSALIGEYGTDTQY
TRBV29-1	TRBJ2-3	SAPGQGGDTQY
TRBV9	TRBJ2-5	ASSVGASGGLETQY
TRBV5-1	TRBJ2-7	ASSQASGGYEQY
TRBV5-1	TRBJ2-7	ASRVGQGITSSYEQY
TRBV4-3	TRBJ2-5	ASSQGQGTETQY
TRBV2	TRBJ1-5	ASSVGSQPQH
TRBV6-1	TRBJ2-7	ASRIRDRDYEQY
TRBV7-2	TRBJ2-3	ASNRGLTTDTQY
TRBV4-2	TRBJ1-6	ASSQPGQGDSPLH
TRBV28	TRBJ2-3	ASSLLGGGPDTQY
TRBV29-1	TRBJ1-1	SSNQGNTEAF
TRBV9	TRBJ2-3	ASSSRTSSDTQY
TRBV7-3	TRBJ2-2	ASSSRGGYGELF
TRBV5-4	TRBJ2-5	ASSWAGGRQETQY
TRBV7-2	TRBJ2-1	ASSTDTAPYNEQF
TRBV18	TRBJ2-7	ASSPPDGGPPFSYEQY
TRBV19	TRBJ2-3	ASSPGLTQY
TRBV6-1	TRBJ1-5	ASRQGVGNQPQH
TRBV5-4	TRBJ2-3	ASSPARLAGLSTDTQY
TRBV6-5	TRBJ2-7	ASSTGDTSSYEQY
TRBV7-2	TRBJ2-1	ASSPQRGGIEQF
TRBV5-1	TRBJ2-5	ASSLGGTSQETQY
TRBV5-1	TRBJ2-1	ASSLTSGGAQEQF
TRBV2	TRBJ2-1	ARRQGANNEQF
TRBV7-3	TRBJ2-5	ASSKGQDRETQY
TRBV7-2	TRBJ2-5	ASSHRRTSGGPVQETQY
TRBV6-6	TRBJ1-1	ASSYGQVEAF
TRBV2	TRBJ2-2	ASRLAGANTGELF
TRBV13	TRBJ1-6	ASSLVAGANSPLH
TRBV6-4	TRBJ2-2	ASSDSTGGTGELF
TRBV18	TRBJ2-1	ASSPPLLAGELGQF
TRBV28	TRBJ2-7	ASREEQY
TRBV19	TRBJ1-1	ASSETVVLAVITEAF
TRBV19	TRBJ2-1	ASSGRGQGTSLAYNEQF
TRBV5-6	TRBJ1-2	ASSRGQSLH
TRBV7-8	TRBJ1-6	ASSLSGRMNSPLH
TRBV2	TRBJ1-5	ASRRNRTGNQPQH
TRBV18	TRBJ1-3	ASSPSTGLLAGNTIY
TRBV30	TRBJ1-3	ASDRVAGNTIY
TRBV28	TRBJ1-4	ASSLSRVVEKLF
TRBV5-4	TRBJ1-2	ASSSGTGNGYT
TRBV2	TRBJ1-4	ASSQQGYEKLF
TRBV15	TRBJ2-7	ATSRDSSEQY
TRBV2	TRBJ2-1	ASSDISSEQF
TRBV9	TRBJ1-3	ASSAQGAGNTIY